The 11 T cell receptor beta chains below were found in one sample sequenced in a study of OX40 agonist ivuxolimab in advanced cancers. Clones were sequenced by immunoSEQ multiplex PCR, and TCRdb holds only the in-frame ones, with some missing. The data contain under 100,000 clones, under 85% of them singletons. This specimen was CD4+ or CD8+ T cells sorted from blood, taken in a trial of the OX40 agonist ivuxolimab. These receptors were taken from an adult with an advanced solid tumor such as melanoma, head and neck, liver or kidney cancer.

The CDR3 DNA sequence: TGCGCCAGCAGCTTGGGGGGTGCAACGTACTTC. This sequence encodes CASSLGGATYF. The chain is built from TRBV5-1 and TRBJ2-7, with no clear D. The CDR3 runs to 11 residues. The germline V gene has CDR1 SGHRS and CDR2 YFSETQ. Trimming took 0 bases from V and 12 from J, leaving 10 bases between them.

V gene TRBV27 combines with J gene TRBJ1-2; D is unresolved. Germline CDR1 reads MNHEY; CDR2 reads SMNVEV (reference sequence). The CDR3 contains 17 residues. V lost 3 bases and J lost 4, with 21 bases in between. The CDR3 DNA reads TGTGCCAGCAGTTTCCGAAAGAGGGATCGCACTCCCTATGGCTACACCTTC. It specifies CASSFRKRDRTPYGYTF.

The CDR3 DNA sequence: TGTGCCAGCAGCTCCGGACAGAGGACCGCTACTAATGAAAAACTGTTTTTT. Its translation is CASSSGQRTATNEKLFF. V and J are TRBV7-2 and TRBJ1-4, with D possibly matching TRBD1 (6 bases). V was pared by 4 bases and J by 2 bases, with 17 bases between. Germline V gene data show CDR1 as SGHTA and CDR2 as FQGNSA. CDR3 length equals 17 residues.

As DNA, the CDR3 is TGTGCCAGCAGCGTAGCTGTGGGGACTAGCGGGAGGGCCAATGAGCAGTTCTTC. Its translation is CASSVAVGTSGRANEQFF. The J gene is TRBJ2-1, the V gene TRBV9; 16 bases are shared with TRBD2. Germline assignment: CDR1 SGDLS and CDR2 YYNGEE. CDR3 size: 18 residues. The V and J ends lost 0 bases and 6 bases, in that order; junction bases with no gene match: 6. Full variable domain (outside the CDR3, taken from reference TRBV9 and TRBJ2-1): DSGVTQTPKHLITATGQRVTLRCSPRSGDLSVYWYQQSLDQGLQFLIQYYNGEERAKGNILERFSAQQFPDLHSELNLSSLELGDSALYFCASSVAVGTSGRANEQFFGPGTRLTVL.

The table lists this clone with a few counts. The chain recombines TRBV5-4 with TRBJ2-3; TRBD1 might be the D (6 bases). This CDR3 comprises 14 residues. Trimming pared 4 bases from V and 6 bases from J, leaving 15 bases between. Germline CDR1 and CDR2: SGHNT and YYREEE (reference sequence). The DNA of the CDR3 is TGTGCCAGCAGCCACCCTCAGGGGATTGATACGCAGTATTTT. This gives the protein CASSHPQGIDTQYF.

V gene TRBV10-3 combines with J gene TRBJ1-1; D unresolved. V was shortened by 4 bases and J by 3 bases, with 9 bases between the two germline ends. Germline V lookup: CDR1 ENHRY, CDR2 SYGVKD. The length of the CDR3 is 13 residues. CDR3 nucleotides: TGTGCCATCAGTGTTGGGGAGGACACTGAAGCTTTCTTT. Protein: CAISVGEDTEAFF.

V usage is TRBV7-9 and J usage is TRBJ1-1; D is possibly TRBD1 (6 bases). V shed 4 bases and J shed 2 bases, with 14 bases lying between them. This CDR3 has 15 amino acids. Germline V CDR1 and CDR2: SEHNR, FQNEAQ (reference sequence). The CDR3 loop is CASSSRTAPNTEAFF. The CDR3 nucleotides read TGTGCCAGCAGCTCTCGGACAGCACCTAACACTGAAGCTTTCTTT. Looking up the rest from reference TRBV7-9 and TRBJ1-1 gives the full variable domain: DTGVSQNPRHKITKRGQNVTFRCDPISEHNRLYWYRQTLGQGPEFLTYFQNEAQLEKSRLLSDRFSAERPKGSFSTLEIQRTEQGDSAMYLCASSSRTAPNTEAFFGQGTRLTVV.

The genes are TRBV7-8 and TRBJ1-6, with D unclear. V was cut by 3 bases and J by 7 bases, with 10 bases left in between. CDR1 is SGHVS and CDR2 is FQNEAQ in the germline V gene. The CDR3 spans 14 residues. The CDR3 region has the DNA TGTGCCAGCAGCTTCGGACCGTCAAATTCACCCCTCCACTTT. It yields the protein CASSFGPSNSPLHF.

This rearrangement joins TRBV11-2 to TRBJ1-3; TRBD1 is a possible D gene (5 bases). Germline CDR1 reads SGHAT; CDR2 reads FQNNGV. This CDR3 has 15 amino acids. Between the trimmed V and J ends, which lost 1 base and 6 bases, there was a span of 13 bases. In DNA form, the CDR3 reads TGTGCCAGCAGCTTAGGGCAGGGAGGGAAAAACACCATATATTTT. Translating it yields CASSLGQGGKNTIYF.

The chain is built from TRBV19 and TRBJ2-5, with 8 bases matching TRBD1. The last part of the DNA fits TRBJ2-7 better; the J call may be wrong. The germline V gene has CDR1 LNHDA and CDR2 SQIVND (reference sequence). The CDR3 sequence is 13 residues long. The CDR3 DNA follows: TGTGCCAGTACCGGACAGGGTCATGGCGAGCAGTACTTC. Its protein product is CASTGQGHGEQYF.

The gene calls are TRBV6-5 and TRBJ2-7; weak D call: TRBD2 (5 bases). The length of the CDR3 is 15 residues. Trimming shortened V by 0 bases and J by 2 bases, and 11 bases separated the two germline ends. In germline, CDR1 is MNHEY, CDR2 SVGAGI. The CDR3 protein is CASSYSGRVTYEQYF. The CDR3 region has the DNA TGTGCCAGCAGTTACTCTGGGCGGGTGACCTACGAGCAGTACTTC.